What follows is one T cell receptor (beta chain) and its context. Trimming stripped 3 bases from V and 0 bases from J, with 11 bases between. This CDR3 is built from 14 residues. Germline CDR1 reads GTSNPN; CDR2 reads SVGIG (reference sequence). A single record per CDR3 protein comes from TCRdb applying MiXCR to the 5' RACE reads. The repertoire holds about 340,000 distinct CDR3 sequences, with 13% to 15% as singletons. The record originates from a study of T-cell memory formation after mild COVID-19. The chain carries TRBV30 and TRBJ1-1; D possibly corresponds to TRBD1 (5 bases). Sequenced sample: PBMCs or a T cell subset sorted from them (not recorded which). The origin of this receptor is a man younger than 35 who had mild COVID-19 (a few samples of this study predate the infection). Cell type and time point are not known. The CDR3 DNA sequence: TGTGCCTGGAGCGACAAGGGGTTGAACACTGAAGCTTTCTTT. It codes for CAWSDKGLNTEAFF.